These 18 T cell receptor beta chains were sequenced from one sample in a study of cytomegalovirus exposure and HLA in healthy donors. PCR primers comprised 60 Vbeta and 13 Jbeta primers. Assay used: immunoSEQ multiplex PCR; TCRdb lists only in-frame clones, some missing. The sample includes fewer than 150,000 clones, around 75% seen only once; the top ten take approximately 1.1%. Input material: PBMCs. The receptors here all came from a female donor in good health and CMV-seronegative.

CDR3 DNA sequence: TGTGCCAGCAGCCAAGACAGCTGGGAGCAGTACTTC. The encoded protein is CASSQDSWEQYF. The V and J genes are TRBV6-6 and TRBJ2-7; tentatively, D is TRBD1 (5 bases). Trimming stripped 6 bases from V and 7 bases from J, with 13 bases between. Germline loops: CDR1 MNHNY, CDR2 SVGAGI (reference sequence). This CDR3 has 12 residues.

Only a few counts were recorded for this clone. The V gene is TRBV19, the J gene TRBJ2-3; D call uncertain. Trimming took 10 bases from V and 4 from J, leaving 21 bases between them. From germline, CDR1 is LNHDA and CDR2 SQIVND (reference sequence). The CDR3 has 15 amino acids. The CDR3 nucleotides are TGTGCCACTAACCTGAGGTCGGATGTCCCAGATACGCAGTATTTT. It translates to CATNLRSDVPDTQYF.

This chain links TRBV9 with TRBJ2-3; 8 nucleotides align to TRBD1. The germline V gene has CDR1 SGDLS and CDR2 YYNGEE. This CDR3 region has 15 residues. The V segment lost 6 bases and the J segment 1 base; nucleotides outside the gene matches: 7. The CDR3 region is CASTQTGAGTDTQYF. CDR3 nucleotides: TGTGCCAGCACCCAGACAGGGGCAGGCACAGATACGCAGTATTTT.

The table lists this clone with a few counts. The chain carries TRBV5-4 and TRBJ2-1, with 9 bases that match TRBD1. V shed 4 bases, J shed 8 bases, and the junction held 10 bases outside the gene matches. In germline, CDR1 is SGHNT, CDR2 YYREEE (reference sequence). This CDR3 spans 15 amino acids. The CDR3 protein is CASSLKGQGRDEQFF. The CDR3 coding sequence is TGTGCCAGCAGCCTGAAGGGACAGGGTAGGGATGAGCAGTTCTTC.

This chain uses TRBV7-9 with TRBJ2-7; 8 nucleotides line up with TRBD1. Germline-derived CDR1 and CDR2 are SEHNR and FQNEAQ (reference sequence). The CDR3 totals 15 residues. Unmatched junction bases numbered 8, after V lost 5 bases and J lost 2 bases. CDR3 residues: CASSTTGVGPYEQYF. The DNA for the CDR3 is TGTGCCAGCAGCACGACAGGGGTGGGACCCTACGAGCAGTACTTC. Full variable domain (missing parts from reference TRBV7-9 and TRBJ2-7): DTGVSQNPRHKITKRGQNVTFRCDPISEHNRLYWYRQTLGQGPEFLTYFQNEAQLEKSRLLSDRFSAERPKGSFSTLEIQRTEQGDSAMYLCASSTTGVGPYEQYFGPGTRLTVT.

V gene TRBV29-1 combines with J gene TRBJ2-1, with D perhaps matching TRBD1 (6 bases). This CDR3 contains 14 residues. V lost 3 bases and J 4 bases, leaving 13 bases between the germline ends. Germline V gene data show CDR1 as SQVTM and CDR2 as ANQGSEA. CDR3 amino acids: CSVDTDSVYNEQFF. CDR3 DNA sequence: TGCAGCGTTGATACGGACAGCGTGTACAATGAGCAGTTCTTC.

This chain joins TRBV30 and TRBJ2-2; 12 bases match TRBD2. CDR1 and CDR2 from the germline V gene are GTSNPN and SVGIG (reference sequence). The V segment lost 2 bases and the J segment 5 bases; nucleotides outside the gene matches: 3. There are 15 residues in the CDR3. The CDR3 here is CAWSPGTSGTGELFF. CDR3 DNA sequence: TGTGCCTGGAGTCCCGGGACTAGCGGGACCGGGGAGCTGTTTTTT.

The chain carries TRBV7-2 and TRBJ2-1; D ambiguous. CDR1 SGHTA and CDR2 FQGNSA come from the germline V gene. V dropped 5 bases and J dropped 4 bases, with 12 bases sitting between them. The CDR3 contains 14 residues. For the CDR3, the DNA is TGTGCCAGCAGCCTCAAACGAGGATACAATGAGCAGTTCTTC. Its translation: CASSLKRGYNEQFF.

CDR3 in amino acids: CASSLTGTRDTDTQYF. DNA for the CDR3: TGCGCCAGCAGCTTGACCGGGACTAGGGACACAGATACGCAGTATTTT. The chain employs TRBV5-1 and TRBJ2-3, with 8 bases that match TRBD2. Trimming cost V 1 base and J 2 bases; bases outside gene matches: 6. The CDR3 has 16 amino acids. Germline CDR1 reads SGHRS; CDR2 reads YFSETQ. The complete variable domain, with remaining parts taken from reference TRBV5-1 and TRBJ2-3, reads KAGVTQTPRYLIKTRGQQVTLSCSPISGHRSVSWYQQTPGQGLQFLFEYFSETQRNKGNFPGRFSGRQFSNSRSEMNVSTLELGDSALYLCASSLTGTRDTDTQYFGPGTRLTVL.

The gene calls are TRBV15 and TRBJ2-2, with 11 bases fitting TRBD1. This CDR3 spans 17 amino acids. V was clipped by 3 bases and J by 3 bases; unmatched bases: 6. Germline V lookup: CDR1 LNHNV, CDR2 YYDKDF (reference sequence). The CDR3 bases are TGTGCCACCAGCAGGGACAGGGGGCAGAGGGACACCGGGGAGCTGTTTTTT. Its translation is CATSRDRGQRDTGELFF.

On this clone itself: Other DNA sequences of this sample code for an identical CDR3. The J gene is TRBJ2-7, the V gene TRBV2, with TRBD2 matching over 8 bases. Germline V gene sequence: CDR1 SNHLY, CDR2 FYNNEI. This CDR3 has 13 amino acids. V shed 4 bases, J shed 3 bases, and the junction held 2 bases outside the gene matches. The CDR3 is CASSGGLVYEQYF. The CDR3 coding sequence is TGTGCCAGCAGTGGGGGACTAGTCTACGAGCAGTACTTC.

The V gene is TRBV29-1, the J gene TRBJ1-2; weak D call: TRBD1 (6 bases). The V gene's germline CDR1 is SQVTM and CDR2 ANQGSEA. The CDR3 runs 13 residues. V shed 3 bases and J shed 1 base, with 9 bases lying between them. The CDR3 region is CSVESDSNYGYTF. The CDR3 bases are TGCAGCGTTGAGTCGGACAGTAACTATGGCTACACCTTC.

The rearrangement joins TRBV5-3 to TRBJ1-1; 10 positions match TRBD1. TRBV5-3 is reported as an ORF; its role is uncertain. V shed 2 bases and J 10 bases; nucleotides not matched to a gene: 2. The CDR3 is 12 amino acids. CDR3 residues: CARSFRTGGAFF. Here the CDR3 DNA reads TGTGCCAGAAGCTTTAGGACAGGGGGAGCTTTCTTT.

The chain links TRBV12-2 to TRBJ2-5; the D segment call TRBD1 is taken from the table without a DNA check. TRBV12-2 is assigned pseudogene status. There are 15 residues in the CDR3. In DNA form, the CDR3 reads TGTGCAAGTCGCTTAGAGACAGGGGTTCAAGAGACCCAGTACTTC. It is translated as CASRLETGVQETQYF.

The CDR3 sequence: CASSPREGQETQYF. DNA for the CDR3: TGTGCCAGCAGTCCCCGGGAAGGCCAAGAGACCCAGTACTTC. This chain links TRBV28 with TRBJ2-5; D may be TRBD2 (5 bases). The CDR3 spans 14 residues. Germline CDR1 MDHEN, CDR2 SYDVKM. V lost 5 bases to trimming and J lost 1 base, with 11 bases between them.

This sequence joins TRBV4-2 and TRBJ2-3, with unresolved D. The CDR3 runs 14 residues. Germline CDR1 reads LGHNA; CDR2 reads YNFKEQ. With 4 bases removed from V and 2 bases from J, the gap between germline ends came to 10 bases. Here the CDR3 reads CASSPRGNTDTQYF. The CDR3 DNA sequence: TGTGCCAGCAGCCCCAGAGGAAACACAGATACGCAGTATTTT.

This chain uses TRBV19 with TRBJ2-3, with 11 bases fitting TRBD2. V shed 5 bases and J 0 bases; nucleotides not matched to a gene: 4. Germline CDR1 LNHDA, CDR2 SQIVND (reference sequence). The CDR3 is 16 amino acids. The CDR3 DNA sequence: TGTGCCAGTAGTCCGGGACTAGCGGTAAGCACAGATACGCAGTATTTT. It encodes CASSPGLAVSTDTQYF.

The chain links TRBV19 to TRBJ2-7; TRBD2 matches at 10 bases. Germline-derived CDR1 and CDR2 are LNHDA and SQIVND (reference sequence). The length of the CDR3 is 15 residues. Unmatched junction bases numbered 8, after V lost 4 bases and J lost 5 bases. This CDR3 is CASSTIAGGINEQYF. The CDR3 region has the DNA TGTGCCAGTAGTACCATAGCGGGAGGAATTAACGAGCAGTACTTC.